This T cell receptor beta chain was sequenced in a study of T cell responses to AZD1222 COVID-19 vaccine. Only in-frame clones appear in the TCRdb table, and some are missing; sequencing was by immunoSEQ multiplex PCR. The sample shows 85,000 to 95,000 clones, roughly 90% of them seen only once. The germline V gene has CDR1 SGHRS and CDR2 YFSETQ. This CDR3 comprises 14 residues. Trimming removed 3 bases at V and 6 bases at J, with 13 bases between. V and J are TRBV5-1 and TRBJ1-5; weak D call: TRBD1 (6 bases). The source was peripheral blood, collected on day 0 of AZD1222 vaccination. The clonotype originates from an adult in good health. CDR3 region: CASSSAGEGQPQHF. CDR3 nucleotides: TGCGCCAGCAGCTCGGCAGGGGAGGGTCAGCCCCAGCATTTT.